The clone carrying this TCR beta chain was recorded only once. This table comes from immunoSEQ multiplex PCR, and its TCRdb copy is limited to in-frame clones, with some not included. The sample has 150,000 to 200,000 clones; 65% to 85% are singletons. This entry comes from a study of blood T cell repertoires in COVID-19. This CDR3 spans 14 amino acids. V dropped 5 bases and J dropped 8 bases, with 13 bases sitting between them. From germline, CDR1 is SEHNR and CDR2 FQNEAQ (reference sequence). The chain has TRBV7-9 and TRBJ1-6, with D possibly TRBD1 on 5 matching bases. This TCR was recovered from a man between 65 and 85 years old who had been exposed to COVID-19. Sequenced input: PBMCs or T cells enriched from blood (not recorded which). CDR3 sequence: CASSRLEGDSPLHF. The CDR3 DNA reads TGTGCCAGCAGCCGCCTGGAAGGGGATTCACCCCTCCACTTT.